This TCR beta chain is from a study of T cell responses to AZD1222 COVID-19 vaccine. Study-wide results and caveats: Clonal diversity may have been underestimated in mostly white British donors.

Trimming pared 1 base from V and 6 bases from J, leaving 7 bases between. The CDR3 is 12 residues long. Germline CDR1 reads SNHLY; CDR2 reads FYNNEI. Details on this clone: The antigen is unknown.

The protocol was immunoSEQ multiplex PCR, while the TCRdb copy is restricted to in-frame clones and leaves out a portion. The profile shows 200,000 or so clones, 93% of them singletons. The specimen was peripheral blood, collected 28 days after the second AZD1222 dose. The J gene is TRBJ2-7, the V gene TRBV2, with D tentatively TRBD2 (5 bases). This sequence was found in an adult who received the AZD1222 COVID-19 vaccine. CDR3 nucleotide sequence: TGTGCCAGCAGTGAAGGAGGGAGCGAGCAGTACTTC. Translation gives CASSEGGSEQYF.